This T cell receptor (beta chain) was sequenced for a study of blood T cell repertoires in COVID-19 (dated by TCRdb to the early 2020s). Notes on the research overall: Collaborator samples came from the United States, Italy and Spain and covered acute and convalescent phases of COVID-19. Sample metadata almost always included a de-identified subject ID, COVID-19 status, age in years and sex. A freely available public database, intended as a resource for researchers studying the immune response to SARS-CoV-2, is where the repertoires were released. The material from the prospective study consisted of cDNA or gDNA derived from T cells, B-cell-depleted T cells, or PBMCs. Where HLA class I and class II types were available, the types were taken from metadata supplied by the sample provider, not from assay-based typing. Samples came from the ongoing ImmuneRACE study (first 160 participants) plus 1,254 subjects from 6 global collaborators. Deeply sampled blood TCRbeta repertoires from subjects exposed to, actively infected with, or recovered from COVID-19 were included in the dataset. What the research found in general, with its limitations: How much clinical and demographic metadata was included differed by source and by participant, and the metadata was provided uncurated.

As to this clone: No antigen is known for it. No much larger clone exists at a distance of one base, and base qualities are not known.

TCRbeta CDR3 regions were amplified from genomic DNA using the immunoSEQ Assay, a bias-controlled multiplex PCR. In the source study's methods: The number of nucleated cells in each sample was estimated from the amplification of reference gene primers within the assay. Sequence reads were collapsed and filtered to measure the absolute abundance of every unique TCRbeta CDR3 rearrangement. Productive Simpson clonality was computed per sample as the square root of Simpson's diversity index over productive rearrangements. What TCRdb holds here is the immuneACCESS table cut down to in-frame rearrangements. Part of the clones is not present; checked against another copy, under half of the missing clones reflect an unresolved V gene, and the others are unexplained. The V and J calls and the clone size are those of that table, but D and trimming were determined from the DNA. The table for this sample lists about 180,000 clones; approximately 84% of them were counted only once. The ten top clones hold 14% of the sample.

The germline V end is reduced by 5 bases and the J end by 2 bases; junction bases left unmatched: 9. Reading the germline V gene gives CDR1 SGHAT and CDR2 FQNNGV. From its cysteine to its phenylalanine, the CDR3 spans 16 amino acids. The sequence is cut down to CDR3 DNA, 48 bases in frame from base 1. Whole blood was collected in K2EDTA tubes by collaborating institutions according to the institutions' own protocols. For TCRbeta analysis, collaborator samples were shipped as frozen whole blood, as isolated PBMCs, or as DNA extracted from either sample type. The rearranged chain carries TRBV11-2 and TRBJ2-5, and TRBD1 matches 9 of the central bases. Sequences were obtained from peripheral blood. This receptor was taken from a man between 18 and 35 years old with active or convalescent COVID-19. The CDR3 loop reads CASSDMTGGTQETQYF. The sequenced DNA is TGTGCCAGCAGCGACATGACAGGGGGTACACAAGAGACCCAGTACTTC.